This record looks at one TCR beta chain sequence and its context. This clonotype was found many times. Its cognate antigen has yet to be identified. No much larger clonotype is one base removed from it; base qualities were not supplied. The study was a case-control design nested within a healthcare worker cohort in London, UK, with weekly nasopharyngeal swab PCR tests and blood sampling. Healthcare workers were enrolled in the week of the UK lockdown, from 23 to 31 March 2020, and were followed every week for up to about 15 weeks. This sample was included in a study of early T cells in non-severe SARS-CoV-2 infection (TCRdb year 2021). Regarding the research as a whole: Bulk RNA from unsorted whole blood was used for TCR sequencing, so alpha and beta chains could not be paired. Findings and caveats that apply to the study as a whole: VDJdb matching was skewed toward anti-spike CD8 responses and likely underestimated virus-specific expansions, missing private and CD4 specificities.

CDR3 length: 11 amino acids, cysteine to phenylalanine. Only the CDR3 part of the read is kept: 33 bases, read in frame from the first base. The junction carries 3 bases between V and J, which are trimmed by 5 bases and 2 bases respectively. As encoded in the germline V gene, CDR1 is MDHEN while CDR2 is SYDVKM. The library was generated by 5' RACE. Instrument on record: NextSeq 500. In the TCR library protocol, unique molecular identifiers were attached to individual cDNA molecules to correct for PCR bias and sequencing error. Both TCR alpha and beta chains were sequenced, and tight co-correlation was observed between alpha and beta sequence abundances in each sample. Per the authors' processing: V gene, J gene and CDR3 annotation of TCR sequences was performed with Decombinator V4. TCRs were defined as expanded if a significant change between any two time points was detected under a Poisson model with p below 0.0001. TCR abundances were normalised to the total number of TCRs sequenced per sample and were expressed as counts per million. MAIT TCRs were defined by TRAV1-2 paired with TRAJ12, TRAJ20 or TRAJ33, and iNKT TCRs by TRAV10 paired with TRAJ18. VDJdb, accessed 1 November 2021, was searched for CMV, EBV and SARS-CoV-2 annotated TCRs, excluding TCRs annotated for multiple antigens. Starting from the raw public reads, TCRdb applied fastp trimming at Q25, assembled clones with MiXCR and retained in-frame beta chains. Entries are consolidated by CDR3 protein sequence, retaining the most common genes and DNA. TCRdb, not the authors, supplied the V and J calls. Within this sample are approximately 23,000 distinct CDR3 sequences, with roughly 4.5% of them counted one time only. 5.6% of the sample is taken by the ten largest.

The sequenced sample was whole blood. The sequence is built from TRBV28 and TRBJ1-2; the D segment cannot be called with confidence. This TCR was sampled from an adult who was a healthcare worker with PCR-confirmed SARS-CoV-2 infection or an uninfected control (not recorded which). This receptor has the CDR3 CASSRNYGYTF. The DNA is TGTGCCAGCAGTAGGAACTATGGCTACACCTTC.